Below are 27 T cell receptor beta chains sequenced from a single sample in a study of tumor T cells in aggressive B-cell lymphoma. This table comes from immunoSEQ multiplex PCR, and its TCRdb copy is limited to in-frame clones, with some not included. The table shows roughly 9,900 clones, with approximately 85% occurring only once. What was sequenced was tumor tissue. These receptors were collected from an adult with diffuse large B cell lymphoma.

This clone came up once. The genes are TRBV7-3 and TRBJ2-1, with D possibly matching TRBD1 (5 bases). Trimming shortened V by 4 bases and J by 1 base, and 11 bases separated the two germline ends. Per germline, CDR1 SGHTA and CDR2 FQGTGA. The length of the CDR3 is 15 residues. The CDR3 DNA sequence: TGTGCCAGCAGCTCAGGGCGAGGATCCTACAATGAGCAGTTCTTC. Translated, it gives CASSSGRGSYNEQFF. Using reference TRBV7-3 and TRBJ2-1 for the parts outside the CDR3, the full variable domain is GAGVSQTPSNKVTEKGKYVELRCDPISGHTALYWYRQSLGQGPEFLIYFQGTGAADDSGLPNDRFFAVRPEGSVSTLKIQRTERGDSAVYLCASSSGRGSYNEQFFGPGTRLTVL.

The chain carries TRBV2 and TRBJ2-1, with a tentative D call TRBD2 (6 bases). Per the germline V gene, CDR1 is SNHLY and CDR2 is FYNNEI. The CDR3 has 12 residues. V was trimmed by 5 bases and J by 7 bases, leaving 9 bases between them. The CDR3 reads CASSLAGNEQFF. CDR3 DNA sequence: TGTGCCAGCAGTCTCGCGGGGAATGAGCAGTTCTTC.

V gene TRBV6-1 combines with J gene TRBJ2-3; a weak D match, TRBD2 (6 bases). V lost 4 bases and J lost 4, with 9 bases in between. The CDR3 loop spans 13 amino acids. Germline CDR1 is MNHNS and CDR2 is SASEGT. In nucleotides, the CDR3 is TGTGCCAGCAGTGGGGGGAGGTCAGATACGCAGTATTTT. This codes for CASSGGRSDTQYF.

This clone turned up a few times. The rearrangement links TRBV28 to TRBJ1-5; TRBD1 might be the D (6 bases). The germline V gene has CDR1 MDHEN and CDR2 SYDVKM. The CDR3 loop spans 14 amino acids. V was trimmed by 3 bases and J by 6 bases, leaving 12 bases between them. CDR3 DNA sequence: TGTGCCAGCAGTTTTTCAGGGGCGGTTCAGCCCCAGCATTTT. This codes for CASSFSGAVQPQHF. The full variable domain, its missing parts supplied by reference TRBV28 and TRBJ1-5, is DVKVTQSSRYLVKRTGEKVFLECVQDMDHENMFWYRQDPGLGLRLIYFSYDVKMKEKGDIPEGYSVSREKKERFSLILESASTNQTSMYLCASSFSGAVQPQHFGDGTRLSIL.

In DNA, the CDR3 is TGTGCCAGTAGTATAGTTACAGGGTTCCAGCCCCAGCATTTT. Encoded protein: CASSIVTGFQPQHF. The chain combines TRBV19 with TRBJ1-5; weak D call: TRBD1 (6 bases). V lost 1 base and J 7 bases, leaving 11 bases between the germline ends. Germline V gene data show CDR1 as LNHDA and CDR2 as SQIVND (reference sequence). The CDR3 has 14 residues.

This chain uses TRBV9 with TRBJ2-1; no clear D. The V end lost 0 bases, the J end lost 4 bases, and 11 bases lay between the germline ends. There are 15 residues in the CDR3. Germline assignment: CDR1 SGDLS and CDR2 YYNGEE. CDR3 protein: CASSVGGFGYNEQFF. The CDR3 bases are TGTGCCAGCAGCGTAGGAGGATTTGGATACAATGAGCAGTTCTTC.

In its sample, this clone was seen a few times. The chain joins TRBV5-6 to TRBJ1-2, with D perhaps TRBD1 (5 bases). This CDR3 spans 14 amino acids. From germline, CDR1 is SGHDT and CDR2 YYEEEE. The V end lost 3 bases, the J end lost 4 bases, and 13 bases lay between the germline ends. The CDR3 nucleotides read TGTGCCAGCAGCTCTCAGGGTTCTTCCTATGGCTACACCTTC. Its translation: CASSSQGSSYGYTF.

This chain uses TRBV27 with TRBJ1-6, with TRBD1 matching 9 bases. Trimming at V came to 6 bases and at J to 7 bases, leaving 7 bases not matched to a gene. This CDR3 comprises 15 residues. Germline-derived CDR1 and CDR2 are MNHEY and SMNVEV (reference sequence). The CDR3 sequence is CASSGYRGRNSPLHF. In DNA form, the CDR3 reads TGTGCCAGCAGCGGGTACAGGGGGCGGAATTCACCCCTCCACTTT.

The chain uses TRBV18 and TRBJ2-6; the D gene is possibly TRBD1 (5 bases). The CDR3 extends over 15 amino acids. V lost 0 bases to trimming and J lost 4 bases, with 7 bases between them. Germline CDR1 and CDR2: KGHSH and LQKENI. The CDR3 region has the DNA TGTGCCAGCTCACCACCGGGGCTCGGGGCCAACGTCCTGACTTTC. This translates into CASSPPGLGANVLTF.

The chain links TRBV2 to TRBJ1-5; D not certain. The length of the CDR3 is 15 residues. Trimming left V 3 bases short and J 7 bases short, with 16 bases between. Germline values: CDR1 SNHLY, CDR2 FYNNEI. The CDR3 DNA is TGTGCCAGCAGTGAGTATTACGGGAAAAGCCAGCCCCAGCATTTT. As protein: CASSEYYGKSQPQHF.

This clone has a handful of counts. The gene calls are TRBV10-3 and TRBJ2-7; the D is unclear. The CDR3 sequence is 11 residues long. Germline values: CDR1 ENHRY, CDR2 SYGVKD. V lost 4 bases, J lost 9 bases, and 10 bases lay in between. The CDR3 region has the DNA TGTGCCATCAGTGGATTGTCGGGGCAGTACTTC. This sequence encodes CAISGLSGQYF.

The chain combines TRBV7-3 with TRBJ2-1, with 7 bases that match TRBD2. This CDR3 region has 13 residues. V lost 3 bases, J lost 12 bases, and 8 bases stayed unmatched. Germline V gene data show CDR1 as SGHTA and CDR2 as FQGTGA. DNA of the CDR3: TGTGCCAGCAGCTTTGAGCCCCTAGCGGCGCAGTTCTTC. This gives the protein CASSFEPLAAQFF.

V is TRBV2 and J is TRBJ1-1, with D perhaps TRBD1 (6 bases). Per germline, CDR1 SNHLY and CDR2 FYNNEI. The CDR3 is 13 residues long. The V gene lost 5 bases and the J gene lost 5 bases, with 12 bases spanning the gap. The CDR3 loop reads CASSSDSRTEAFF. In nucleotides, the CDR3 is TGTGCCAGCAGTTCGGACAGCCGGACTGAAGCTTTCTTT.

This clone was picked up one time. The V gene is TRBV5-1, the J gene TRBJ2-4, with 7 nucleotides matching TRBD1. With 0 bases clipped from V and 7 bases from J, the junction kept 4 bases outside the gene matches. CDR1 and CDR2 (germline): SGHRS, YFSETQ. The CDR3 totals 14 residues. This CDR3 reads CASSLGGQTNIQYF. DNA of the CDR3: TGCGCCAGCAGCTTGGGGGGACAGACCAACATTCAGTACTTC. Combining the CDR3 with reference TRBV5-1 and TRBJ2-4 gives the whole variable domain KAGVTQTPRYLIKTRGQQVTLSCSPISGHRSVSWYQQTPGQGLQFLFEYFSETQRNKGNFPGRFSGRQFSNSRSEMNVSTLELGDSALYLCASSLGGQTNIQYFGAGTRLSVL.

The chain couples TRBV18 to TRBJ2-7, with D maybe TRBD2 (6 bases). This CDR3 is 15 amino acids long. V was trimmed by 4 bases and J by 0 bases, leaving 13 bases between them. Germline V gene lookup returns CDR1 KGHSH and CDR2 LQKENI. CDR3 DNA: TGTGCCAGCTCACGCCTCTCGGGGGTCTCCTACGAGCAGTACTTC. Its protein is CASSRLSGVSYEQYF.

This clone was seen only once. This rearrangement joins TRBV7-2 to TRBJ1-4, with 8 bases that match TRBD1. The CDR3 has 14 amino acids. The germline CDR1 and CDR2 sequences are SGHTA and FQGNSA. Trimming at V came to 5 bases and at J to 6 bases, leaving 5 bases not matched to a gene. In DNA form, the CDR3 reads TGTGCCAGCAGCCCCGGGACAGGCTATGAAAAACTGTTTTTT. Residues: CASSPGTGYEKLFF.

This chain connects TRBV18 to TRBJ2-5, with D unclear. CDR1 and CDR2 from the germline V gene are KGHSH and LQKENI. Trimming shortened V by 2 bases and J by 0 bases, and 13 bases separated the two germline ends. CDR3 length: 16 residues. The CDR3 bases are TGTGCCAGCTCACCAATACCCCAAGAGTACCAAGAGACCCAGTACTTC. Its protein is CASSPIPQEYQETQYF.

V gene TRBV18 combines with J gene TRBJ2-5, with D perhaps TRBD2 (6 bases). V lost 0 bases to trimming and J lost 7 bases, with 15 bases between them. CDR1 is KGHSH, CDR2 LQKENI, per germline. The CDR3 loop spans 15 amino acids. CDR3 nucleotides: TGTGCCAGCTCACCACCGTCAACTAGCACCACGACCCAGTACTTC. It encodes CASSPPSTSTTTQYF. Variable domain in full (rest from reference TRBV18 and TRBJ2-5): NAGVMQNPRHLVRRRGQEARLRCSPMKGHSHVYWYRQLPEEGLKFMVYLQKENIIDESGMPKERFSAEFPKEGPSILRIQQVVRGDSAAYFCASSPPSTSTTTQYFGPGTRLLVL.

The V and J genes are TRBV10-3 and TRBJ2-3; D possibly corresponds to TRBD2 (5 bases). Per the germline V gene, CDR1 is ENHRY and CDR2 is SYGVKD. V lost 5 bases and J lost 7, with 7 bases in between. The CDR3 has 11 residues. The CDR3 loop is CAISSGYTQYF. DNA for the CDR3: TGTGCCATCAGTTCGGGATATACGCAGTATTTT.

Worth noting for this clone: At one end the junction does not follow the germline gene, possibly because of a read error. This chain links TRBV5-1 with TRBJ2-5; D may be TRBD1 (6 bases). The CDR3 loop spans 14 amino acids. CDR1 is SGHRS and CDR2 is YFSETQ in the germline V gene. The CDR3 DNA sequence: TGCGCCAGCAGCGGGGGCAGAACAAGAGAGGCCCAGTACTTC. This codes for CASSGGRTREAQYF.

The CDR3 sequence: CASSTIAPPGQGTTYEQYF. The CDR3 DNA follows: TGTGCCAGCAGTACCATAGCCCCGCCGGGACAGGGGACCACCTACGAGCAGTACTTC. The V and J genes are TRBV28 and TRBJ2-7, with 10 bases fitting TRBD1. The CDR3 has 19 amino acids. Per germline, CDR1 MDHEN and CDR2 SYDVKM. Unmatched junction bases numbered 18, after V lost 5 bases and J lost 2 bases.

The V gene is TRBV28, the J gene TRBJ2-2; D is possibly TRBD2 (5 bases). CDR3 length: 15 amino acids. The germline V gene encodes CDR1 MDHEN and CDR2 SYDVKM. V dropped 5 bases and J dropped 5 bases, with 15 bases sitting between them. Here the CDR3 reads CASSELRGGTGELFF. The CDR3 DNA reads as TGTGCCAGCAGTGAGTTACGGGGTGGTACCGGGGAGCTGTTTTTT.

This clone was seen more than once but under ten times. The gene calls are TRBV5-4 and TRBJ1-5; no clear D gene. Germline assignment: CDR1 SGHNT and CDR2 YYREEE (reference sequence). This CDR3 has 13 amino acids. V was shortened by 0 bases and J by 5 bases, with 6 bases between the two germline ends. CDR3 amino acids: CASSLAEDQPQHF. In DNA, the CDR3 is TGTGCCAGCAGCTTGGCCGAGGATCAGCCCCAGCATTTT.

This sequence joins TRBV10-3 and TRBJ1-2; maybe TRBD1 (5 bases). With 4 bases removed from V and 3 bases from J, the gap between germline ends came to 6 bases. The CDR3 consists of 12 residues. The V gene's germline CDR1 is ENHRY and CDR2 SYGVKD. CDR3 sequence reads: CAISARDYGYTF. CDR3 coding DNA: TGTGCCATCAGTGCCAGGGACTATGGCTACACCTTC.

This clone was counted once. The CDR3 DNA reads as TGTGCCAGCCTCAGCGGGACCTACAATGAGCAGTTCTTC. This encodes CASLSGTYNEQFF. The chain links TRBV5-4 to TRBJ2-1; TRBD2 agrees at 7 bases. The CDR3 is made up of 13 amino acids. Germline values: CDR1 SGHNT, CDR2 YYREEE (reference sequence). Losses at the gene ends were 7 bases for V and 2 bases for J; bases not matched to a gene: 3.

On this clone itself: The CDR3 end shows no conserved phenylalanine or tryptophan, and so a read error is likely. No DNA is shown, since the ends of the CDR3 on it are uncertain; the CDR3 is the one TCRdb lists. The V and J genes are TRBV21-1 and TRBJ2-7; the table names TRBD1, a call not compared with the DNA. TRBV21-1 is flagged as a pseudogene. Both ends counted, the CDR3 spans 16 residues. CDR3 amino acids: CASDIILKGQFDYVGL.

V is TRBV27 and J is TRBJ2-5; no clear D. The CDR3 runs to 14 residues. Per germline, CDR1 MNHEY and CDR2 SMNVEV (reference sequence). V dropped 2 bases and J dropped 1 base, with 8 bases sitting between them. The CDR3 here is CASSLRGSQETQYF. DNA of the CDR3: TGTGCCAGCAGTTTACGAGGCAGCCAAGAGACCCAGTACTTC.